Sequencing of this TCR beta chain was carried out in a study of OX40 agonist ivuxolimab in advanced cancers. TCRdb keeps only in-frame clones here, not all; method: immunoSEQ multiplex PCR. Of some 55,000 clones in the sample, about 88% were seen once. In germline, CDR1 is LNHDA, CDR2 SQIVND (reference sequence). The trim removed 2 bases at V and 2 bases at J, leaving 8 bases unmatched. The CDR3 length is 16 residues. The origin of this receptor is an adult with an advanced solid tumor such as melanoma, head and neck, liver or kidney cancer. The sequenced sample was CD4+ or CD8+ T cells sorted from blood, obtained in a trial of the OX40 agonist ivuxolimab. The chain employs TRBV19 and TRBJ1-1; 7 positions agree with TRBD1. The CDR3 bases are TGTGCCAGTAGTATAAAGGCAGGGGGATCAAACACTGAAGCTTTCTTT. Translating it yields CASSIKAGGSNTEAFF.